The entry below describes one T cell receptor beta chain. Its antigen is as yet unknown. In germline, CDR1 is MNHEY, CDR2 SVGEGT. V lost 8 bases to trimming and J lost 3 bases; unmatched junction nucleotides: 4. The CDR3 runs 15 residues. Together with a sample-barcoded 5' primer, a J-beta primer mix was included in a second PCR lasting roughly 6 to 12 cycles. MiXCR, run by TCRdb on the 5' RACE reads, gives a single entry per CDR3 protein. This table has about 540,000 distinct CDR3 sequences, about 24% appearing once. This specimen belongs to a study of blood T cells in healthy people across ages. The study, taken as a whole, reports: In older individuals, TCR beta diversity per million T cells was lower, falling roughly linearly with age.

This sample was shared with a second study, whose subject was T cells of mothers and their children. That study adds: For related and unrelated pairs alike, thymic selection shapes TCR recombination output similarly. The authors identified no persistent microchimeric T cell clones.

The sample taken for sequencing was blood. The origin of this receptor is a boy younger than 18 in good health. The chain combines TRBV6-2 or TRBV6-3 with TRBJ2-2, with 12 bases lining up with TRBD2. The chain's CDR3 is CASRLAGVDTGELFF. The CDR3, as DNA: TGTGCCAGCCGACTAGCGGGAGTGGACACCGGGGAGCTGTTTTTT.